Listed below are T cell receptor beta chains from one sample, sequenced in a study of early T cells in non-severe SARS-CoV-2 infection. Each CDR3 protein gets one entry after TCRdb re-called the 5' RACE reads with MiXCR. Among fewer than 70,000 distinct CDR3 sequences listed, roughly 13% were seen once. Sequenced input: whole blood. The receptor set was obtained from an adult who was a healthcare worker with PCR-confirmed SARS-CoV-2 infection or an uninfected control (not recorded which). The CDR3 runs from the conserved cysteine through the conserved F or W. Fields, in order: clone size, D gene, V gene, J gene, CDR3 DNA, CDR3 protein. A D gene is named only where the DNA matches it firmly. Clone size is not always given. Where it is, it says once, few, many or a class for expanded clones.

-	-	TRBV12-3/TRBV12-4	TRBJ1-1	TGTGCCAGCAGCCTTACGGGGGGCCTCACTGAAGCTTTCTTT	CASSLTGGLTEAFF
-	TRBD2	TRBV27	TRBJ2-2	TGTGCCAGCAGTTACCCCCTTCTTCCGGGACTACCCTACACCGGGGAGCTGTTTTTT	CASSYPLLPGLPYTGELFF
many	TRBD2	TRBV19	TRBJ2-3	TGTGCCAGTAGGTACACCCCCGGGCTAGCGGGATCAGATACGCAGTATTTT	CASRYTPGLAGSDTQYF
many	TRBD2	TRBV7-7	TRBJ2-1	TGTGCTAGCAGCTTAGTCCCTCTAGCGGGAGATAACAATGAGCAGTTCTTC	CASSLVPLAGDNNEQFF
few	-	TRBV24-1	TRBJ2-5	TGTGCCACCAGTGATTTTCGGCAGAACCAAGAGACCCAGTACTTC	CATSDFRQNQETQYF
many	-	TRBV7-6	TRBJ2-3	TGTGCCAGCAGCTTAGGTGTCGCAGATACGCAGTATTTT	CASSLGVADTQYF
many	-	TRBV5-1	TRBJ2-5	TGCGCCAGCAGCTGGGGTGACAGAGAGACCCAGTACTTC	CASSWGDRETQYF
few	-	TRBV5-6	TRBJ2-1	TGTGCCAGCAGCTTGGCTAGGAATGAGCAGTTCTTC	CASSLARNEQFF
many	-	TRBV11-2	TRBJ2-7	TGTGCCAGCAGCTCTCTGGCCACCTACGAGCAGTACTTC	CASSSLATYEQYF
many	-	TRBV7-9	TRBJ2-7	TGTGCCAGCAGCCCTGGGACGGAGCACTACGAGCAGTACTTC	CASSPGTEHYEQYF
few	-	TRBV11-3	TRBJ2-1	TGTGCCAGCAGCTTTATGGTCAATGAGCAGTTCTTC	CASSFMVNEQFF
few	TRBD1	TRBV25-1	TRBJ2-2	TGTGCCAGCAGTGTAACAGACAGGGCCGGGGAGCTGTTTTTT	CASSVTDRAGELFF
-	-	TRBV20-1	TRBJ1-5	TGCAGTGCTAGGGCCAGGGGAATCCAGCCCCAGCATTTT	CSARARGIQPQHF
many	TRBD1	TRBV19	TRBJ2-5	TGTGCCAGTAGTCCGACAGGGACGAAGACCCAGTACTTC	CASSPTGTKTQYF
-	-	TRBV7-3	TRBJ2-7	TGTGCCAACAGCCCACCCGGGAGAGCCTACGAGCAGTACTTC	CANSPPGRAYEQYF
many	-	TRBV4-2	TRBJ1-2	TGTGCCAGCAGCCAAGATAGAAGGGGCTACACCTTC	CASSQDRRGYTF
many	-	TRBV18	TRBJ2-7	TGTGCCAGCTCACCCCAGGGTAACTACGAGCAGTACTTC	CASSPQGNYEQYF
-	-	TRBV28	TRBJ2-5	TGTGCCAGCAGGGAGGACCGGGGGGCCCTCCAAGAGACCCAGTACTTC	CASREDRGALQETQYF
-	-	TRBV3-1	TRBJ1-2	TGTGCCAGCAGCCTCCGGACGGGTGGCTACACCTTC	CASSLRTGGYTF
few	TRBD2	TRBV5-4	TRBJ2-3	TGTGCCAGCAGGGCGGGACTAACGGAAGATACGCAGTATTTT	CASRAGLTEDTQYF
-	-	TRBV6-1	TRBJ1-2	TGTGCCAGCAGTGAAGGTTCGGAAGACTATGGCTACACCTTC	CASSEGSEDYGYTF
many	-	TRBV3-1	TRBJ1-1	TGTGCCAGCAGCCAAGACGCGCGGAACACTGAAGCTTTCTTT	CASSQDARNTEAFF
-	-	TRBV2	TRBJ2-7	TGTGCCAGCACCACCGGGATCTCCTACGAGCAGTACTTC	CASTTGISYEQYF
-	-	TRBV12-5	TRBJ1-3	TGTGCTAGTGGTTTGGCCGGATTAAGAGGGGGATCTGGAAACACCATATATTTT	CASGLAGLRGGSGNTIYF
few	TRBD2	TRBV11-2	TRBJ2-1	TGTGCCAGCAGCGGGCTCAATTGGGGGGGCGAGTATAGCGGGAGGCCGGAGAATGAGCAGTTCTTC	CASSGLNWGGEYSGRPENEQFF
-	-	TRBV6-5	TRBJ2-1	TGTGCCAGCCGAAGTACCCCTTACTACAATGAGCAGTTCTTC	CASRSTPYYNEQFF
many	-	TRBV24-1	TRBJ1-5	TGTGCCACCAGTGCCCTTGGGGGTGCAAATCAGCCCCAGCATTTT	CATSALGGANQPQHF
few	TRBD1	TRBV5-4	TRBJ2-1	TGTGCCAGCAGCGAGGAACCGGGACAGGGGGCGAGAAATGAGCAGTTCTTC	CASSEEPGQGARNEQFF
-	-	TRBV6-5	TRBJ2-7	TGTGCCAGCAGTTACGCCGGGGGTTCCTACGAGCAGTACTTC	CASSYAGGSYEQYF
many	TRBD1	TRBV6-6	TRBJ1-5	TGTGCCAGCAGATTGACAGGGAGCGTCAATCAGCCCCAGCATTTT	CASRLTGSVNQPQHF
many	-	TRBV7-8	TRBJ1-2	TGTGCCAGCAGCTTAGGGGGCAGGGTTAATGGCTACACCTTC	CASSLGGRVNGYTF
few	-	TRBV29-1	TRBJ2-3	TGCAGCGTACCGGGCTACACAGATACGCAGTATTTT	CSVPGYTDTQYF
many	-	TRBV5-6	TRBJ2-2	TGTGCCAGCAGCCGCAGGGGCGGGGAGCTGTTTTTT	CASSRRGGELFF
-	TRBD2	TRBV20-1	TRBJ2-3	TGCAGTGCAACCCCTAGCGGGAGGGCCGTAGATACGCAGTATTTT	CSATPSGRAVDTQYF
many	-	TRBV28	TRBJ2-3	TGTGCCAGCTTTGGGGCCACAGATACGCAGTATTTT	CASFGATDTQYF
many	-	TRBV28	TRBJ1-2	TGTGCCAGCAGTTTAACCGGCAGCTTGTCCTATGGCTACACCTTC	CASSLTGSLSYGYTF
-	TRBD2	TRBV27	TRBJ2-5	TGTGCCAGCAGTTTACGGGGGGGGCCCCCTAAAGAGACCCAGTACTTC	CASSLRGGPPKETQYF
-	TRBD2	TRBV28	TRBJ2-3	TGTGCCAGCAGCCTAAGTTCCCTCCGCGGGGGTACGCAGTATTTT	CASSLSSLRGGTQYF
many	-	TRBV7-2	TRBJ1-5	TGTGCCAGCAGCTTATCCAATCAGCCCCAGCATTTT	CASSLSNQPQHF
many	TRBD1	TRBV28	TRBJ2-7	TGTGCCAGCAGTTTATTCCTACAGGGGGCACCCTACGAGCAGTACTTC	CASSLFLQGAPYEQYF
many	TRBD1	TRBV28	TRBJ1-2	TGTGCCAGCAGTCCCCCCGGGACAGGGGATGGCTACACCTTC	CASSPPGTGDGYTF
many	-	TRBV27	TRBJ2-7	TGTGCCAGCAGTTTCCGCGACTCCTACGAGCAGTACTTC	CASSFRDSYEQYF
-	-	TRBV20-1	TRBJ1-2	TGCAGTGCCTGGGTCGCTAACTATGGCTACACCTTC	CSAWVANYGYTF
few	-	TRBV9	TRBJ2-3	TGTGCCAGCAGCGTGGGGGGTACCACAGATACGCAGTATTTT	CASSVGGTTDTQYF
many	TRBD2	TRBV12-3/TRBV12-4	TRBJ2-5	TGTGCCAGCAGCTTAGGACTAGGGAGAGAGACCCAGTACTTC	CASSLGLGRETQYF
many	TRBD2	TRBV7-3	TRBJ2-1	TGTGCCAGCAGCCAGACTAGCGGGGCACACAATGAGCAGTTCTTC	CASSQTSGAHNEQFF
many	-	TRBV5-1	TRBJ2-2	TGCGCCAGCAGCAGGCAGACCGGGGAGCTGTTTTTT	CASSRQTGELFF
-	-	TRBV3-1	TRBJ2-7	TGTGCCAGCAGCCAACCGGGGCGGCCGGGCGAGCAGTACTTC	CASSQPGRPGEQYF
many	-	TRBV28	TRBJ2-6	TGTGCCAGCAGTATCACCCACCCTGGGGCCAACGTCCTGACTTTC	CASSITHPGANVLTF
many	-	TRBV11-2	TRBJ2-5	TGTGCCAGCAGCTTAGAGGCGTCAGGGACCCAGTACTTC	CASSLEASGTQYF
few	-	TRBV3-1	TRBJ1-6	TGTGCCAGCAGCCAAGGGGGCGCGGGGAACCGCTCACCCCTCCACTTT	CASSQGGAGNRSPLHF
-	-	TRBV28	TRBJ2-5	TGTGCCAGCAGTCTGACAGAGGAGACCCAGTACTTC	CASSLTEETQYF
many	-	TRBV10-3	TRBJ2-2	TGTGCCATCTCCCAGGGATATGACGGGGAGCTGTTTTTT	CAISQGYDGELFF
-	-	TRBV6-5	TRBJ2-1	TGTGCCAGCAGTCTGAGCGGAACCCCCTACAATGAGCAGTTCTTC	CASSLSGTPYNEQFF
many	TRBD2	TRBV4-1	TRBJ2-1	TGCGCCAGCAGCCAAGTTGGGTCGGGGGGTCGGCCCATCTTC	CASSQVGSGGRPIF
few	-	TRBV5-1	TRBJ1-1	TGCGCCAGCAGCTCTGGCGACAGCGCGAACACTGAAGCTTTCTTT	CASSSGDSANTEAFF
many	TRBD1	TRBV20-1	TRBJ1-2	TGCAGTGCTTGGACAGGGGACGGCGGCACCTTC	CSAWTGDGGTF
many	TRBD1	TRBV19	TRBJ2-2	TGTGCCACCCACCGACAGGGGATGAACACCGGGGAGCTGTTTTTT	CATHRQGMNTGELFF
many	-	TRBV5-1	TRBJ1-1	TGCGCCAGCAGCTTGCTGGGGAACACTGAAGCTTTCTTT	CASSLLGNTEAFF
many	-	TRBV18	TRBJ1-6	TGTGCCAGCTCACCGGATAGCTCCTATAATTCACCCCTCCACTTT	CASSPDSSYNSPLHF